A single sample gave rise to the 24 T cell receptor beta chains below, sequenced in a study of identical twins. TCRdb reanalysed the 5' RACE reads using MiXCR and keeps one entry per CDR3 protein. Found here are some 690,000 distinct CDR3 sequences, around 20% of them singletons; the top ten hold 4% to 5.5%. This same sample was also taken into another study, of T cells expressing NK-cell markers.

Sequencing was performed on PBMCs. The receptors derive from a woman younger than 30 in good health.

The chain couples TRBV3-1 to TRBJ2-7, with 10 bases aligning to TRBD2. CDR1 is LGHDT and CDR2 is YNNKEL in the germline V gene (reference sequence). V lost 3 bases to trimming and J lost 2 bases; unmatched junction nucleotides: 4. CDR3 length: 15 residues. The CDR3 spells CASSQTGTSAYEQYF. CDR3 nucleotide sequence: TGTGCCAGCAGCCAGACCGGGACTAGCGCCTACGAGCAGTACTTC.

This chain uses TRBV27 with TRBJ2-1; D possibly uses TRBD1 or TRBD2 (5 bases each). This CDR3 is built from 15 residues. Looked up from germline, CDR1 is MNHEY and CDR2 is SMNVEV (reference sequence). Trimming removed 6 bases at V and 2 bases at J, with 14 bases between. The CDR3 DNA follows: TGTGCCAGCAGCCTAGAGGGGTCCCCCTACAATGAGCAGTTCTTC. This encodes CASSLEGSPYNEQFF.

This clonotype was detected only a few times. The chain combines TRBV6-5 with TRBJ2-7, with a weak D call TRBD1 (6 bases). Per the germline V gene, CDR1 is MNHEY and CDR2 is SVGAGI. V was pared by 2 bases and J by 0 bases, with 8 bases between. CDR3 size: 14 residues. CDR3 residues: CASSYTGHSYEQYF. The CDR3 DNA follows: TGTGCCAGCAGTTACACGGGACACTCCTACGAGCAGTACTTC.

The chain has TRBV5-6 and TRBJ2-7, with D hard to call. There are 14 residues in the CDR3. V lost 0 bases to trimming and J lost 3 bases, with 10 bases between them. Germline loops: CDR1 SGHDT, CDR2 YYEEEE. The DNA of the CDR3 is TGTGCCAGCAGCTTGGGATTCGCAGGCTACGAGCAGTACTTC. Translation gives CASSLGFAGYEQYF.

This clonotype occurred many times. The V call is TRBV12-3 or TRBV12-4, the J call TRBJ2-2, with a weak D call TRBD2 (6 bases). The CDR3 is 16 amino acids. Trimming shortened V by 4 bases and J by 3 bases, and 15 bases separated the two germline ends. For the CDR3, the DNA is TGTGCCAGCAGTTCGGGGGTAGCGTCTTACACCGGGGAGCTGTTTTTT. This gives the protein CASSSGVASYTGELFF.

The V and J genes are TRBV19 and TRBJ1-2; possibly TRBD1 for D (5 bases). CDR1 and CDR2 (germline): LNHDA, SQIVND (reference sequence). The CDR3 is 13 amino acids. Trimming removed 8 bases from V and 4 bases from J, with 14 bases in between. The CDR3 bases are TGTGCCAGTGGAGGGACGGCGTTCTATGGCTACACCTTC. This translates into CASGGTAFYGYTF.

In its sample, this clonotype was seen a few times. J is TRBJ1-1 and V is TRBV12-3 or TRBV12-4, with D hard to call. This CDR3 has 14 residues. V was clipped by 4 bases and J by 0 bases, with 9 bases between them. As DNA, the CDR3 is TGTGCCAGCAGTTACAGAGTTATGAACACTGAAGCTTTCTTT. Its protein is CASSYRVMNTEAFF.

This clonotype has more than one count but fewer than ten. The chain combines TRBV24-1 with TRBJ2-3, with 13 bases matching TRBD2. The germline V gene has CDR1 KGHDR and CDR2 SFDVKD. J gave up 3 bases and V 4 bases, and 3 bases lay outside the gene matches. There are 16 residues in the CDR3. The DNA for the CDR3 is TGTGCCACCAGTGAGACTAGCGGGAGGATGACAGATACGCAGTATTTT. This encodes CATSETSGRMTDTQYF.

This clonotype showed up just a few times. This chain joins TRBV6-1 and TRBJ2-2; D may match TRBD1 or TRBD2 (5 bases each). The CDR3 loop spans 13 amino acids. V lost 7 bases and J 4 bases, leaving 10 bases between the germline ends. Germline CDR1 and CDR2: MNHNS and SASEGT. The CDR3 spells CASMPGATGELFF. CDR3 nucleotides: TGTGCCAGCATGCCCGGGGCCACCGGGGAGCTGTTTTTT.

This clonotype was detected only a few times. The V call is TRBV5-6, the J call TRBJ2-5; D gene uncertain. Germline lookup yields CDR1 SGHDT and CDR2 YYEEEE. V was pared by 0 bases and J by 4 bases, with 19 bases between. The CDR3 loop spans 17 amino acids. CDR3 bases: TGTGCCAGCAGCTTGGCCCCCCTGGGCAGGCTGACAGAGACCCAGTACTTC. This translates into CASSLAPLGRLTETQYF.

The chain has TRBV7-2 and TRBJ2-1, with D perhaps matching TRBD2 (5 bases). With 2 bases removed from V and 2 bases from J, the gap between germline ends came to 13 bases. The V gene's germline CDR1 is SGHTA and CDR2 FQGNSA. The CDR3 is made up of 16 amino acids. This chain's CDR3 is CASSLRRPGAYNEQFF. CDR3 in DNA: TGTGCCAGCAGCTTACGGAGGCCAGGCGCCTACAATGAGCAGTTCTTC.

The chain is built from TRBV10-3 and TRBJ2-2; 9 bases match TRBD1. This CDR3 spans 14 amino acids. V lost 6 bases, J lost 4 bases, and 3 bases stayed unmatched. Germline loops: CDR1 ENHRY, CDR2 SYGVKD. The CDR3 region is CAISGTGFTGELFF. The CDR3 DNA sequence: TGTGCCATCAGCGGGACAGGGTTCACCGGGGAGCTGTTTTTT.

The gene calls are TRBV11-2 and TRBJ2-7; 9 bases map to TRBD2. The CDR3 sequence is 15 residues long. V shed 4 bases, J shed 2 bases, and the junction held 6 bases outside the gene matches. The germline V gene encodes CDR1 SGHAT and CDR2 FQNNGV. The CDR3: CASSSPGLAPYEQYF. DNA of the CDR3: TGTGCCAGCAGCTCCCCGGGACTAGCCCCCTACGAGCAGTACTTC.

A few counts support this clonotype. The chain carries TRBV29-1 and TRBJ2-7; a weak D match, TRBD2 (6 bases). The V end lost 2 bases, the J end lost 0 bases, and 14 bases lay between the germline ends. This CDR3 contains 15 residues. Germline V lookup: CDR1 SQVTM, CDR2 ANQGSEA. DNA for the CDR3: TGCAGCGTTGAATTTGCGGGACTTAGCTCCTACGAGCAGTACTTC. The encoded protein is CSVEFAGLSSYEQYF.

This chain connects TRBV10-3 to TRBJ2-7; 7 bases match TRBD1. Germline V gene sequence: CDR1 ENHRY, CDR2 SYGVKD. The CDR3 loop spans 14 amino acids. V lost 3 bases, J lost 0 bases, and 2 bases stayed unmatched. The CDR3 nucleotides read TGTGCCATCAGTGACCGGGACAGCTCCTACGAGCAGTACTTC. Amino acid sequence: CAISDRDSSYEQYF.

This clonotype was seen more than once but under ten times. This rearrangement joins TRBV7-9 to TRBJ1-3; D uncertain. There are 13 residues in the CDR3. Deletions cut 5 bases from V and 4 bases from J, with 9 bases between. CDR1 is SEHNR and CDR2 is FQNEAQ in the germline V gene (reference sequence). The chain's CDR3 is CASSPRRGNTIYF. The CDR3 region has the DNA TGTGCCAGCAGCCCGCGGCGGGGAAACACCATATATTTT.

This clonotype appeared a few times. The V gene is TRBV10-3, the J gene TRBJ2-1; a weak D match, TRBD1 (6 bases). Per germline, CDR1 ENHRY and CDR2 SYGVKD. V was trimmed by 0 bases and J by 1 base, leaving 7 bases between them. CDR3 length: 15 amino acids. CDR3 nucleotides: TGTGCCATCAGTGAGTCCGGACAGTCCTACAATGAGCAGTTCTTC. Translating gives CAISESGQSYNEQFF.

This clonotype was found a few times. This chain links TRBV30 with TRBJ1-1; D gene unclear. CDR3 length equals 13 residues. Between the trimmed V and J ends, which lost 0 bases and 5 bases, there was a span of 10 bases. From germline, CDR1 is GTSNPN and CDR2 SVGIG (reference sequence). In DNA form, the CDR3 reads TGTGCCTGGAGTGTAAGTCAAGGAACTGAAGCTTTCTTT. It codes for CAWSVSQGTEAFF.

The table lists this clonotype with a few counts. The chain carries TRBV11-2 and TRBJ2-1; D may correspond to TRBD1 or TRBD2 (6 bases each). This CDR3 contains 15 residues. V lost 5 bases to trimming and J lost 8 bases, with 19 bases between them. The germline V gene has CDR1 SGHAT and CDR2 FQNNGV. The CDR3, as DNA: TGTGCCAGCAGCCCTCACCGGGGGCGCACAGATGAGCAGTTCTTC. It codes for CASSPHRGRTDEQFF. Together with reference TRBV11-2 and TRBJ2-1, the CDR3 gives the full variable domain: EAGVAQSPRYKIIEKRQSVAFWCNPISGHATLYWYQQILGQGPKLLIQFQNNGVVDDSQLPKDRFSAERLKGVDSTLKIQPAKLEDSAVYLCASSPHRGRTDEQFFGPGTRLTVL.

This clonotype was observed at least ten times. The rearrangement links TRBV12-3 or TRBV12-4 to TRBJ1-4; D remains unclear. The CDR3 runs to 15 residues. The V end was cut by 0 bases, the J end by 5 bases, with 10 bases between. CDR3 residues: CASSLARQRNEKLFF. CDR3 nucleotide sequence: TGTGCCAGCAGTTTAGCGCGGCAGAGAAATGAAAAACTGTTTTTT.

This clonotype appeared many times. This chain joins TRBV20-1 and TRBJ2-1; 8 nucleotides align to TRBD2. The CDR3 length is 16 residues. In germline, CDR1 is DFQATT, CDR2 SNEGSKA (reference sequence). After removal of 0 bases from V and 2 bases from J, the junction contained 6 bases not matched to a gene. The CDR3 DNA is TGCAGTGCTAGAGATCGGATTAGCGGGACCTACAATGAGCAGTTCTTC. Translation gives CSARDRISGTYNEQFF.

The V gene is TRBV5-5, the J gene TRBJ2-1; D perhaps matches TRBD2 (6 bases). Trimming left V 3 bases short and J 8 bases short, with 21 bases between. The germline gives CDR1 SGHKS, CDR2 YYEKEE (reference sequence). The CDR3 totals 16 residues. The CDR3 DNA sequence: TGTGCCAGCAGCTCCTTACTGGGCGCGGAGGGCGATGAGCAGTTCTTC. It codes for CASSSLLGAEGDEQFF.

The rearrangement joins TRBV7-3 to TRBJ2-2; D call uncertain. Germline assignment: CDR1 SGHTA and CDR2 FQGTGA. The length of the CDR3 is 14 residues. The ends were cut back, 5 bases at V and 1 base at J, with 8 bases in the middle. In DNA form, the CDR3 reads TGTGCCAGCAGCACCACACAGAACACCGGGGAGCTGTTTTTT. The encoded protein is CASSTTQNTGELFF.

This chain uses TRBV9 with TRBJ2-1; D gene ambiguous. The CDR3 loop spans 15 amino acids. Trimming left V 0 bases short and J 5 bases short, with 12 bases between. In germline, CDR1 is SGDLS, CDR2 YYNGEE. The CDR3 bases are TGTGCCAGCAGCGTAGAAGGATCCGATAACAATGAGCAGTTCTTC. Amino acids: CASSVEGSDNNEQFF.